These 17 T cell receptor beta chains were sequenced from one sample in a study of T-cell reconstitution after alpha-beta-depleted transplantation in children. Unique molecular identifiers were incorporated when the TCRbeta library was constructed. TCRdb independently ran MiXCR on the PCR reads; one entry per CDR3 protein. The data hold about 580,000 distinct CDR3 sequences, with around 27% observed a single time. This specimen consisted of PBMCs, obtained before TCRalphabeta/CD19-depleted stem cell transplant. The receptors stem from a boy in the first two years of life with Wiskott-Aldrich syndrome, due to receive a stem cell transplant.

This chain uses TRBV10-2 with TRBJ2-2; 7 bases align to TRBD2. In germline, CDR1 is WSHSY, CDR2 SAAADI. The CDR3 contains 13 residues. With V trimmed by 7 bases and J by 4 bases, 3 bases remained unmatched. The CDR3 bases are TGCGCCAGCAAGACTAGCCCCACCGGGGAGCTGTTTTTT. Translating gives CASKTSPTGELFF.

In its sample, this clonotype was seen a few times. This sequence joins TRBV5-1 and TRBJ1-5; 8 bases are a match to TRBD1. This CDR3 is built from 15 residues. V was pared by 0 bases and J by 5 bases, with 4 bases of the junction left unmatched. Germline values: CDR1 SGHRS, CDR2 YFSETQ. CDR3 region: CASSLEGRGHQPQHF. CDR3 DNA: TGCGCCAGCAGCTTGGAGGGCAGGGGGCATCAGCCCCAGCATTTT.

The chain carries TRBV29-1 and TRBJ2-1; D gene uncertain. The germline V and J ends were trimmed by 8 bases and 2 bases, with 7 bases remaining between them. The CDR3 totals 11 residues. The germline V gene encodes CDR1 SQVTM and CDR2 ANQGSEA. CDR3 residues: CSLNTYNEQFF. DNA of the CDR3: TGCAGCCTAAATACCTACAATGAGCAGTTCTTC.

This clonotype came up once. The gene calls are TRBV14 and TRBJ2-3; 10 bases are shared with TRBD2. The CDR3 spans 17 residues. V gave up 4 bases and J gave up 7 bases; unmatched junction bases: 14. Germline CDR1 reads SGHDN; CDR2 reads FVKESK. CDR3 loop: CASSLNIAASGSHTQYF. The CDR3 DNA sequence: TGTGCCAGCAGCCTGAACATCGCGGCTAGCGGGAGTCATACGCAGTATTTT.

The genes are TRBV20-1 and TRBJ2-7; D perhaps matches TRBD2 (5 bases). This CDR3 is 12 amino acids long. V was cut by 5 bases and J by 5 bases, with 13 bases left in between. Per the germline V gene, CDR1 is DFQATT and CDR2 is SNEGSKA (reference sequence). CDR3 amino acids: CSARTPNNEQYF. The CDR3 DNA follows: TGCAGTGCTCGGACTCCCAATAACGAGCAGTACTTC.

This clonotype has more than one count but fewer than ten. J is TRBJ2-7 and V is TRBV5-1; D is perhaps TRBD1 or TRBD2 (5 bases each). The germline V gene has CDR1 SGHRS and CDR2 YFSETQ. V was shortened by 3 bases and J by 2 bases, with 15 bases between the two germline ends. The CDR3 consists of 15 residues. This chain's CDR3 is CASSWGTNPTYEQYF. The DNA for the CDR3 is TGCGCCAGCAGCTGGGGGACGAACCCCACCTACGAGCAGTACTTC.

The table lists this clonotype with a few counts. DNA of the CDR3: TGCAGTGCTAGAGATCCCAAGACAGGGGAAGGTTACGAGCAGTACTTC. It translates to CSARDPKTGEGYEQYF. The chain uses TRBV20-1 and TRBJ2-7; 8 nucleotides align to TRBD1. J lost 4 bases, V lost 0 bases, and 11 bases had no gene match. CDR1 is DFQATT, CDR2 SNEGSKA, per germline (reference sequence). This CDR3 is 16 amino acids long.

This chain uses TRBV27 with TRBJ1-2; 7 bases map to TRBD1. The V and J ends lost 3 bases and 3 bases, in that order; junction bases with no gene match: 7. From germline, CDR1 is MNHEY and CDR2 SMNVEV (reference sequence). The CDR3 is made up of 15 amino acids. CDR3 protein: CASSLGQPRDYGYTF. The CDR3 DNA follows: TGTGCCAGCAGTTTGGGACAGCCTAGGGACTATGGCTACACCTTC.

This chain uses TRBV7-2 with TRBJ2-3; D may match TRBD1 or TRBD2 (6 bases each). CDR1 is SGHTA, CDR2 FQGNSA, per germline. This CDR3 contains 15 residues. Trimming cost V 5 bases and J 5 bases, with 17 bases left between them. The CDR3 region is CASSQGGGGVDTQYF. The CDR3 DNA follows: TGTGCCAGCAGCCAAGGGGGAGGAGGGGTAGATACGCAGTATTTT.

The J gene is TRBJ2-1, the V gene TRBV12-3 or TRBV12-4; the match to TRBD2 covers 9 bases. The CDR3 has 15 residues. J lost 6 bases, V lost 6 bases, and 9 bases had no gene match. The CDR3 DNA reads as TGTGCCAGCAGGGTTAGCGGGAGTGGCCCCAATGAGCAGTTCTTC. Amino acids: CASRVSGSGPNEQFF.

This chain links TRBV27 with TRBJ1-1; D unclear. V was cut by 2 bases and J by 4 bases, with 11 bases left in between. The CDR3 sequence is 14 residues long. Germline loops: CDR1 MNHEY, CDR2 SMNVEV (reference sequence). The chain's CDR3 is CASSLMGGSTEAFF. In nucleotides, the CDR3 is TGTGCCAGCAGTTTAATGGGAGGAAGCACTGAAGCTTTCTTT.

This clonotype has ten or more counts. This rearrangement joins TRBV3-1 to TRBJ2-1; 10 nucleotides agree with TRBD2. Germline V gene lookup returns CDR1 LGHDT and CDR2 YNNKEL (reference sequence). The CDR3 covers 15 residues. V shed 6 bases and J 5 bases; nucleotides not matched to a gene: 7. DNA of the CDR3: TGTGCCAGCAGTTCTAGCGGGAGATACAACAATGAGCAGTTCTTC. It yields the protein CASSSSGRYNNEQFF.

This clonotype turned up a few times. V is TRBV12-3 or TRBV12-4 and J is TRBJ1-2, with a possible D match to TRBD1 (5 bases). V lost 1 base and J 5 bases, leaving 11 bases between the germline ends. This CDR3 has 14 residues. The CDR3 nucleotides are TGTGCCAGCAGTTTAGGACGGACAAAATATGGCTACACCTTC. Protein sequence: CASSLGRTKYGYTF.

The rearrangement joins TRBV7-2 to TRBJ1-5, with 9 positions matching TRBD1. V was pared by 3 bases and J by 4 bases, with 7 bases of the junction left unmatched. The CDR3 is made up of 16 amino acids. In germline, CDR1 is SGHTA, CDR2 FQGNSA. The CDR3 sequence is CASSLRGQGGNQPQHF. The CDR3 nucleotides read TGTGCCAGCAGCTTGCGGGGACAGGGTGGAAATCAGCCCCAGCATTTT.

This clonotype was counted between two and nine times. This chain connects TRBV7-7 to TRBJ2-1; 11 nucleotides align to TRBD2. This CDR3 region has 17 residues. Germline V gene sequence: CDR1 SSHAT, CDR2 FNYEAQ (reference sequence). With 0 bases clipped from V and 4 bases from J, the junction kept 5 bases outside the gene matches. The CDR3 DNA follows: TGTGCCAGCAGCTTAGCGGCCGGGACTAGCGGATACAATGAGCAGTTCTTC. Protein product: CASSLAAGTSGYNEQFF.

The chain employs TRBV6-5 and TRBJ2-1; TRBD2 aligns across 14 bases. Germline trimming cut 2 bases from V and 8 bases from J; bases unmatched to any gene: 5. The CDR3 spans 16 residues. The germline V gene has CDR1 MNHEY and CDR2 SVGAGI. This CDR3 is CASSYRLAGGPDEQFF. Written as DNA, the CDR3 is TGTGCCAGCAGTTACCGACTAGCGGGAGGGCCGGATGAGCAGTTCTTC.

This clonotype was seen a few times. CDR3 region: CSGVKRNTEAFF. CDR3 coding DNA: TGCAGCGGGGTGAAAAGGAACACTGAAGCTTTCTTT. V and J are TRBV29-1 and TRBJ1-1; D is unresolved. The V gene lost 7 bases and the J gene lost 1 base, with 10 bases spanning the gap. The germline gives CDR1 SQVTM, CDR2 ANQGSEA. CDR3 size: 12 residues.